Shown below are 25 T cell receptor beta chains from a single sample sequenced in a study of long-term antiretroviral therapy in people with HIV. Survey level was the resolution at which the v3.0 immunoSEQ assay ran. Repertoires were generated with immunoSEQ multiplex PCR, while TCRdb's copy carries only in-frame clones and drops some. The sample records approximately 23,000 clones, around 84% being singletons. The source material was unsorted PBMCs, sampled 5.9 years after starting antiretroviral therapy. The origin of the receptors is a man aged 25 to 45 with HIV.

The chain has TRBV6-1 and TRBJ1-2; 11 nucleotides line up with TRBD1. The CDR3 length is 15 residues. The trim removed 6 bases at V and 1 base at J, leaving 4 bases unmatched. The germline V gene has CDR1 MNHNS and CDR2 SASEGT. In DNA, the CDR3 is TGTGCCAGCAGCCGGGACAGGGGGAATAACTATGGCTACACCTTC. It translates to CASSRDRGNNYGYTF.

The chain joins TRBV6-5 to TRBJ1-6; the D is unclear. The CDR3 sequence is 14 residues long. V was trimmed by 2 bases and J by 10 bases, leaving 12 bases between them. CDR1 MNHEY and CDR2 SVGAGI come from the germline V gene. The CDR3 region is CASSYRRDSSPLHF. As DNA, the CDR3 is TGTGCCAGCAGTTACCGGCGGGATAGCTCACCCCTCCACTTT.

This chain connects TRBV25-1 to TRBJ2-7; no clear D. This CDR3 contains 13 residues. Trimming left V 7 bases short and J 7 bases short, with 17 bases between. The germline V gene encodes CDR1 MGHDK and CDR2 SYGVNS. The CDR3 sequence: CASKGQAYREQYF. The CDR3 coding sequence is TGTGCCAGCAAAGGCCAGGCCTATCGGGAGCAGTACTTC.

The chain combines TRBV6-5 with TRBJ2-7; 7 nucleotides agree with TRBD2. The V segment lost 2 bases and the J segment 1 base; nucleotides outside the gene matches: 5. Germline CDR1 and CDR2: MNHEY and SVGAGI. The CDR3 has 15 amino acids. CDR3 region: CASSYRASGSYEQYF. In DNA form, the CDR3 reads TGTGCCAGCAGTTACAGGGCTAGCGGTTCCTACGAGCAGTACTTC.

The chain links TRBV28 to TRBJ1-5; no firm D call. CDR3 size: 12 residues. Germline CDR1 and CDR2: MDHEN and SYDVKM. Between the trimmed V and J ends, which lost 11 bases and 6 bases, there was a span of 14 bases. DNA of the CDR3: TGTGCCTCGAGGGAGGGAGGTCAGCCCCAGCATTTT. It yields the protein CASREGGQPQHF.

The CDR3 region is CASNRDSGADTQYF. The DNA of the CDR3 is TGTGCCAGCAATAGGGACAGCGGCGCAGATACGCAGTATTTT. V and J are TRBV6-1 and TRBJ2-3, with TRBD1 matching 7 bases. This CDR3 contains 14 residues. V was pared by 7 bases and J by 4 bases, with 8 bases of the junction left unmatched. Germline loops: CDR1 MNHNS, CDR2 SASEGT.

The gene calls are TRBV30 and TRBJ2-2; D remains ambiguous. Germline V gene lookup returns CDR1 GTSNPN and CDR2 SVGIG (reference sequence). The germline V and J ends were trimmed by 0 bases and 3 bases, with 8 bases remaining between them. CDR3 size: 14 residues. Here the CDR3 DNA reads TGTGCCTGGAGTGTTCTGATGGACACCGGGGAGCTGTTTTTT. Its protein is CAWSVLMDTGELFF.

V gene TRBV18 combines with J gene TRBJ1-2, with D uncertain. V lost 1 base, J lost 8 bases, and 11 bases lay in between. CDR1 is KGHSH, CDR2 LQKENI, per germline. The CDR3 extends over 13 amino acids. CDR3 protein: CASSPLGGAGYTF. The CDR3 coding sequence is TGTGCCAGCTCACCACTGGGAGGAGCCGGCTACACCTTC.

CDR3 sequence: CASTSRANTEAFF. Written as DNA, the CDR3 is TGTGCCAGCACCTCTAGAGCGAACACTGAAGCTTTCTTT. The chain recombines TRBV5-6 with TRBJ1-1; D is ambiguous. Germline V lookup: CDR1 SGHDT, CDR2 YYEEEE. This CDR3 comprises 13 residues. The ends were cut back, 6 bases at V and 1 base at J, with 10 bases in the middle.

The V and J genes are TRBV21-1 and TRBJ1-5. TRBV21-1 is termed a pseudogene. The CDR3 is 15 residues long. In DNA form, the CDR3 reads TGTGCCAGCAGACGGAAAGGGACGGGGCATCAGCCCCAGCATTTT. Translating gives CASRRKGTGHQPQHF.

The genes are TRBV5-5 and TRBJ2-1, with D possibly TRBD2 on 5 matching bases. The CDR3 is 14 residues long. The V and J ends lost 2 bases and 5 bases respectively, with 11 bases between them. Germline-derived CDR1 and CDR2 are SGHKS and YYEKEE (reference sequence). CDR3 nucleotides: TGTGCCAGCAGCTTATGGACGGGAAACAATGAGCAGTTCTTC. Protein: CASSLWTGNNEQFF.

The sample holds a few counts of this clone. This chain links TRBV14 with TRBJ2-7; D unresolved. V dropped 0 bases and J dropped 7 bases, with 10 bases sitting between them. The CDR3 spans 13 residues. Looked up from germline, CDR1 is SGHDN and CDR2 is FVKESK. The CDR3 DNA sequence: TGTGCCAGCAGCCAAGATCTATCGGCGGAGCAGTACTTC. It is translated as CASSQDLSAEQYF.

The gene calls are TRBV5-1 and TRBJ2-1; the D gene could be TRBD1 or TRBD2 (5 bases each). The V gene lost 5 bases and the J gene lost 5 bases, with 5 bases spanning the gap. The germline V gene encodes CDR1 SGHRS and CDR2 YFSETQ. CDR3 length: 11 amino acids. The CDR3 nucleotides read TGCGCCAGCAGGGGGGACAATGAGCAGTTCTTC. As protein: CASRGDNEQFF.

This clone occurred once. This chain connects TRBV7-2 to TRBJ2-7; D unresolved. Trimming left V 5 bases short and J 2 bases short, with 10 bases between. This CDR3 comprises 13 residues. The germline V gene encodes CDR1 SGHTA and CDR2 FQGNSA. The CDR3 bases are TGTGCCAGCAGCCCCAAAGGTCCCTACGAGCAGTACTTC. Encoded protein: CASSPKGPYEQYF.

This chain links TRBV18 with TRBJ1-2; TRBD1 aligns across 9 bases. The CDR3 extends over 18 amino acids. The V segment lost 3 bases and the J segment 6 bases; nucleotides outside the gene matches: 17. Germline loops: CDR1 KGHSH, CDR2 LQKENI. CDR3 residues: CASSPGAGQGSFVNGYTF. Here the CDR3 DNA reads TGTGCCAGCTCACCGGGAGCGGGACAGGGATCTTTTGTGAATGGCTACACCTTC.

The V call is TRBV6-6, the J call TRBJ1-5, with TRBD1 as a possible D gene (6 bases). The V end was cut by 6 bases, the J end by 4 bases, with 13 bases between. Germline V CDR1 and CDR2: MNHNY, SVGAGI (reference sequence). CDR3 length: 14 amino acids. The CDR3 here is CASRPRTANQPQHF. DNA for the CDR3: TGTGCCAGCAGACCCCGGACAGCTAATCAGCCCCAGCATTTT.

CDR3 nucleotide sequence: TGTGCCAGCAGCTTAGGTTCCGGCAGGGGGTCTGGAAACACCATATATTTT. Its protein is CASSLGSGRGSGNTIYF. J is TRBJ1-3 and V is TRBV7-8; the match to TRBD1 covers 7 bases. J gave up 1 base and V 1 base, and 7 bases lay outside the gene matches. The germline V gene encodes CDR1 SGHVS and CDR2 FQNEAQ. The CDR3 loop spans 17 amino acids.

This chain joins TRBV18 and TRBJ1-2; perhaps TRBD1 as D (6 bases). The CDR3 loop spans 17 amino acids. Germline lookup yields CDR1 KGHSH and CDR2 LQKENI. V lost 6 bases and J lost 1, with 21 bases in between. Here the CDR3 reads CASSLVPDSSFNYGYTF. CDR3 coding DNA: TGTGCCAGCTCCCTCGTCCCGGACAGCTCTTTTAACTATGGCTACACCTTC.

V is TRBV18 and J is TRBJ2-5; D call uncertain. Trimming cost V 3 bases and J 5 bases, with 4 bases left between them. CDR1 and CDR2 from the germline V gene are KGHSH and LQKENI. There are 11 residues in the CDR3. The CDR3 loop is CASSPSETQYF. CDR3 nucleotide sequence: TGTGCCAGCTCACCGAGTGAGACCCAGTACTTC.

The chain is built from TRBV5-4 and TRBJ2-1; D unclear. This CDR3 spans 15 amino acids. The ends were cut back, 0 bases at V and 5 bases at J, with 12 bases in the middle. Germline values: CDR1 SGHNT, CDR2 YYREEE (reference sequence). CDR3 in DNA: TGTGCCAGCAGCTTGGAGTTATGGCCAGACAATGAGCAGTTCTTC. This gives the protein CASSLELWPDNEQFF.

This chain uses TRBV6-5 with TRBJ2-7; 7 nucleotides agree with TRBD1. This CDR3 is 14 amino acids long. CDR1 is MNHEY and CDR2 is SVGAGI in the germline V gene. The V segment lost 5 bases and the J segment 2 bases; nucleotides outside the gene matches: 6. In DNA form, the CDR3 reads TGTGCCAGCAGTCGCTGGACAGGTACCTACGAGCAGTACTTC. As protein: CASSRWTGTYEQYF.

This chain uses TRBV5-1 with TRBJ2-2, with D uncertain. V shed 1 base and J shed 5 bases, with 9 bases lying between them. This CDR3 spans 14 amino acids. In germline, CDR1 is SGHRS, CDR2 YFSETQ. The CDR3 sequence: CASSLYPGTGELFF. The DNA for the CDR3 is TGCGCCAGCAGCTTGTATCCCGGGACCGGGGAGCTGTTTTTT.

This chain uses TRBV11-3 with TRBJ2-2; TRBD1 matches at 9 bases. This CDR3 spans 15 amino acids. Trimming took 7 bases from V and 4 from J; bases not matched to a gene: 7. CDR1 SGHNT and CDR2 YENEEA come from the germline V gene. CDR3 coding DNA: TGTGCCAGCACCCCAGACAGGGGGGGCACCGGGGAGCTGTTTTTT. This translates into CASTPDRGGTGELFF.

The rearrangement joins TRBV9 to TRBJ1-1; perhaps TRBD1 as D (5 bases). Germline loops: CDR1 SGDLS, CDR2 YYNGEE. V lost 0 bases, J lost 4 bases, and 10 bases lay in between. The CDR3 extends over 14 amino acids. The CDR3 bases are TGTGCCAGCAGCGTAGGGGGCGAGGGCACTGAAGCTTTCTTT. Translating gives CASSVGGEGTEAFF.

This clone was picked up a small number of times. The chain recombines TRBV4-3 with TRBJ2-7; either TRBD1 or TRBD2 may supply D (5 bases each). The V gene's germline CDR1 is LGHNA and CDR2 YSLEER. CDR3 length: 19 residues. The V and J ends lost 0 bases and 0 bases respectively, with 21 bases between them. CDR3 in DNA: TGCGCCAGCAGCCAAGATCGGTGGGGGTTGCTAGGAGGCTCCTACGAGCAGTACTTC. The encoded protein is CASSQDRWGLLGGSYEQYF.